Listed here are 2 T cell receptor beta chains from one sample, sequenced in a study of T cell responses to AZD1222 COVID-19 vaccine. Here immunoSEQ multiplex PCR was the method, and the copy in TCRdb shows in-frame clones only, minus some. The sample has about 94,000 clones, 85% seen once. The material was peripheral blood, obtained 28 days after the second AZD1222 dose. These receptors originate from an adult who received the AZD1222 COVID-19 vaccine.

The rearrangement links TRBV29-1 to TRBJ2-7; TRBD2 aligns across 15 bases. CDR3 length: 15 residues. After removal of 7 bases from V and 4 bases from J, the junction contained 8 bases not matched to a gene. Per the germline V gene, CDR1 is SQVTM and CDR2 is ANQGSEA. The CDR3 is CSATGLAGGGYEQYF. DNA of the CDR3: TGCAGCGCCACGGGACTAGCGGGAGGAGGGTACGAGCAGTACTTC.

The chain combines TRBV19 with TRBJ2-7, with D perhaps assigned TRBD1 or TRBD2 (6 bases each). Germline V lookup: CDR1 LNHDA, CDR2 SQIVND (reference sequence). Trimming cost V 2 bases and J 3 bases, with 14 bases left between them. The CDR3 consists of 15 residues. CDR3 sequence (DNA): TGTGCCAGTAGTATATTTTCCGGGGGCAACTACGAGCAGTACTTC. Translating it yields CASSIFSGGNYEQYF.